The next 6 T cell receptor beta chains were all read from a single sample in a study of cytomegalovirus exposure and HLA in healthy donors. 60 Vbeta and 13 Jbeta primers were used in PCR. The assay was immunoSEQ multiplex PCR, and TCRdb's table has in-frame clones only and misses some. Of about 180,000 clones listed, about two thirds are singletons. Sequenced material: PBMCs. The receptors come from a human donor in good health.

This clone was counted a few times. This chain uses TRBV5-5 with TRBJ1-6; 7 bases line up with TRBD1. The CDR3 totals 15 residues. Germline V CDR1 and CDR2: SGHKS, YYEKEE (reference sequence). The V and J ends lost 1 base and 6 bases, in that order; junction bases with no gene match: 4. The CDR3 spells CASSLTGQSNSPLHF. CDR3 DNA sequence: TGTGCCAGCAGCTTGACGGGACAGTCTAATTCACCCCTCCACTTT.

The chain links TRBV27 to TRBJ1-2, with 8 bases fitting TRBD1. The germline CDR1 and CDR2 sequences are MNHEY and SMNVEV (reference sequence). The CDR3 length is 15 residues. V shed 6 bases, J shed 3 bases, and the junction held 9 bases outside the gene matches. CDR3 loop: CASRLQGAKDYGYTF. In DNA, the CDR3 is TGTGCCAGCAGACTTCAGGGGGCGAAGGACTATGGCTACACCTTC.

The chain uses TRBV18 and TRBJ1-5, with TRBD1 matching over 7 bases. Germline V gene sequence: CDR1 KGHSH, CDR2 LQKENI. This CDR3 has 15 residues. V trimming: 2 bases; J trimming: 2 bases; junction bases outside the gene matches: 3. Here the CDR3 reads CASSPDRAGNQPQHF. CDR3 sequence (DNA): TGTGCCAGCTCACCAGACAGGGCCGGCAATCAGCCCCAGCATTTT.

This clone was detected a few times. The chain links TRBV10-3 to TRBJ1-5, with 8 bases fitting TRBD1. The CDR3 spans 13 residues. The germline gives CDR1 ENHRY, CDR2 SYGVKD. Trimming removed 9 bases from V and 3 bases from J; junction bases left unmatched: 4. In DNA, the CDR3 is TGTGCCATAGGACAGGGATCCAATCAGCCCCAGCATTTT. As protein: CAIGQGSNQPQHF.

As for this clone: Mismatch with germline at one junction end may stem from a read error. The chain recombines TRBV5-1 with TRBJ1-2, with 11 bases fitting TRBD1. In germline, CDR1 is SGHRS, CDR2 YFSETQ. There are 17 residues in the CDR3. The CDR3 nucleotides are TGCGCCAGCAGCTGGAGGGACAGGGGGGCACCTAACTATGGCTACATCTTC. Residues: CASSWRDRGAPNYGYIF.

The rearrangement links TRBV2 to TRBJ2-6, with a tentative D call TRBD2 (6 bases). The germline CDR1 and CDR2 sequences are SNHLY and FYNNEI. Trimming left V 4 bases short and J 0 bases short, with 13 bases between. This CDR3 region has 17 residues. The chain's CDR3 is CASSVEGLRSGANVLTF. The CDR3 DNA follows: TGTGCCAGCAGTGTGGAGGGCCTCCGCTCTGGGGCCAACGTCCTGACTTTC.